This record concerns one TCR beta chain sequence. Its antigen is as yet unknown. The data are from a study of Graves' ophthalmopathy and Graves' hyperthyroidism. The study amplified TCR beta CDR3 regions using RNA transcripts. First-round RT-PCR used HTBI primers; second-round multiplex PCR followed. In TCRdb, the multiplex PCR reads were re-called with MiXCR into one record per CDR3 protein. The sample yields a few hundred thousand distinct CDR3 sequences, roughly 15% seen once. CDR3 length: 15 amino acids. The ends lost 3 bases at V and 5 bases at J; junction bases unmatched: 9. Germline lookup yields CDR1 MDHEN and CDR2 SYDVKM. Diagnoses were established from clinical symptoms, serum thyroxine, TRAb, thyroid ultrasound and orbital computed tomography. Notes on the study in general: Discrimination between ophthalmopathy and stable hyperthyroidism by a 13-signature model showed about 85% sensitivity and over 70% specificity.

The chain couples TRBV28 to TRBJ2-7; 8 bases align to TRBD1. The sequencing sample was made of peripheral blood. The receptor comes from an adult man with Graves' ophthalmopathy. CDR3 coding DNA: TGTGCCAGCAGTTTGGAGGGTCAGGGGGCCCACGAGCAGTACTTC. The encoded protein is CASSLEGQGAHEQYF. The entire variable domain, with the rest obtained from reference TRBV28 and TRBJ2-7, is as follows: DVKVTQSSRYLVKRTGEKVFLECVQDMDHENMFWYRQDPGLGLRLIYFSYDVKMKEKGDIPEGYSVSREKKERFSLILESASTNQTSMYLCASSLEGQGAHEQYFGPGTRLTVT.